The 21 T cell receptor beta chains reported below all come from one sample, sequenced in a study of T cell responses to AZD1222 COVID-19 vaccine. Profiled with immunoSEQ multiplex PCR; TCRdb holds only in-frame clones, not every one. This table holds about 140,000 clones, just under 95% found once. The source was peripheral blood, collected on day 0 of AZD1222 vaccination. These receptors all come from an adult in good health.

CDR3 loop: CASTPPWGGFRNGYTF. The CDR3 nucleotides read TGTGCCAGCACTCCGCCCTGGGGCGGCTTCAGAAATGGCTACACCTTC. The chain combines TRBV2 with TRBJ1-2; possible D gene TRBD1, 5 bases. V was trimmed by 7 bases and J by 6 bases, leaving 24 bases between them. The CDR3 covers 16 residues. CDR1 and CDR2 (germline): SNHLY, FYNNEI.

The chain carries TRBV20-1 and TRBJ2-1; no definite D call. Germline values: CDR1 DFQATT, CDR2 SNEGSKA (reference sequence). This CDR3 has 10 amino acids. V lost 6 bases to trimming and J lost 6 bases, with 6 bases between them. This CDR3 reads CSAAFNEQFF. CDR3 nucleotide sequence: TGCAGTGCCGCCTTCAATGAGCAGTTCTTC.

V usage is TRBV7-8 and J usage is TRBJ2-1; TRBD1 aligns across 10 bases. The CDR3 is made up of 15 amino acids. The junction had 7 bases not matched to a gene; V was cut back by 5 bases and J by 6 bases. Germline V gene data show CDR1 as SGHVS and CDR2 as FQNEAQ. CDR3 residues: CASSNRDRGSNEQFF. CDR3 sequence (DNA): TGTGCCAGCAGCAACCGGGACAGGGGATCCAATGAGCAGTTCTTC.

This chain connects TRBV19 to TRBJ2-2; TRBD1 agrees at 8 bases. V lost 6 bases, J lost 4 bases, and 19 bases stayed unmatched. Germline V lookup: CDR1 LNHDA, CDR2 SQIVND (reference sequence). This CDR3 region has 19 residues. The CDR3 sequence is CASSARTGNNWMGTGELFF. In DNA form, the CDR3 reads TGTGCCAGTAGCGCAAGGACAGGGAATAACTGGATGGGCACCGGGGAGCTGTTTTTT. The full variable domain, in which reference TRBV19 and TRBJ2-2 provide the parts outside the CDR3, is DGGITQSPKYLFRKEGQNVTLSCEQNLNHDAMYWYRQDPGQGLRLIYYSQIVNDFQKGDIAEGYSVSREKKESFPLTVTSAQKNPTAFYLCASSARTGNNWMGTGELFFGEGSRLTVL.

Comment on this clone: Other DNA variants within this sample encode the same CDR3. The rearrangement joins TRBV19 to TRBJ1-1; the D gene is possibly TRBD1 (6 bases). Trimming took 7 bases from V and 1 from J, leaving 10 bases between them. The germline CDR1 and CDR2 sequences are LNHDA and SQIVND (reference sequence). The CDR3 totals 13 residues. The CDR3 DNA is TGTGCCAGTACCGGACAGAGGAACACTGAAGCTTTCTTT. As protein: CASTGQRNTEAFF.

This chain connects TRBV7-2 to TRBJ2-1; TRBD2 aligns across 8 bases. The CDR3 runs 15 residues. Germline trimming cut 4 bases from V and 1 base from J; bases unmatched to any gene: 3. Germline V lookup: CDR1 SGHTA, CDR2 FQGNSA. CDR3 sequence (DNA): TGTGCCAGCAGCTCGGGACTAGTTTCCTACAATGAGCAGTTCTTC. As protein: CASSSGLVSYNEQFF.

This clone was seen more than once but under ten times. This chain uses TRBV6-5 with TRBJ1-1, with a weak D call TRBD1 (5 bases). This CDR3 contains 14 residues. Trimming stripped 5 bases from V and 0 bases from J, with 10 bases between. Germline V gene data show CDR1 as MNHEY and CDR2 as SVGAGI. The CDR3: CASSRQSMNTEAFF. Here the CDR3 DNA reads TGTGCCAGCAGTCGACAGAGCATGAACACTGAAGCTTTCTTT.

The chain joins TRBV2 to TRBJ2-7, with D perhaps TRBD2 (5 bases). The CDR3 has 15 amino acids. Germline CDR1 SNHLY, CDR2 FYNNEI. Trimming removed 3 bases at V and 4 bases at J, with 16 bases between. CDR3 loop: CASSDGFSGGYEQYF. CDR3 nucleotide sequence: TGTGCCAGCAGTGACGGCTTCAGCGGAGGTTACGAGCAGTACTTC.

CDR3 protein: CASSPGIENTEAFF. Here the CDR3 DNA reads TGTGCCAGCTCACCGGGGATAGAGAACACTGAAGCTTTCTTT. V usage is TRBV18 and J usage is TRBJ1-1; no firm D call. Trimming shortened V by 3 bases and J by 1 base, and 9 bases separated the two germline ends. The CDR3 spans 14 residues. From germline, CDR1 is KGHSH and CDR2 LQKENI.

This sequence joins TRBV4-1 and TRBJ1-2; 9 nucleotides align to TRBD1. Looked up from germline, CDR1 is MGHRA and CDR2 is YSYEKL. Germline trimming cut 4 bases from V and 1 base from J; bases unmatched to any gene: 4. The CDR3 contains 15 residues. CDR3 residues: CASSPGQGLNYGYTF. For the CDR3, the DNA is TGCGCCAGCAGCCCTGGACAGGGGCTTAACTATGGCTACACCTTC.

The J gene is TRBJ1-2, the V gene TRBV2; D perhaps matches TRBD1 (6 bases). Germline V gene sequence: CDR1 SNHLY, CDR2 FYNNEI. The V gene lost 6 bases and the J gene lost 2 bases, with 19 bases spanning the gap. CDR3 length: 16 residues. The CDR3 sequence is CASRELPGQKNYGYTF. The CDR3 DNA is TGTGCCAGCAGAGAATTACCGGGACAAAAGAACTATGGCTACACCTTC.

The chain links TRBV3-1 (or the pseudogene TRBV3-2) to TRBJ1-1, with D perhaps TRBD1 (5 bases). Germline CDR1 and CDR2: LGHDT and YNNKEL (reference sequence). Between the trimmed V and J ends, which lost 3 bases and 1 base, there was a span of 6 bases. There are 13 residues in the CDR3. The CDR3 loop reads CASSQTENTEAFF. CDR3 in DNA: TGTGCCAGCAGCCAGACAGAGAACACTGAAGCTTTCTTT.

The rearrangement uses TRBV6-6 and TRBJ1-5; the D is unclear. V lost 6 bases and J 1 base, leaving 7 bases between the germline ends. Germline assignment: CDR1 MNHNY and CDR2 SVGAGI (reference sequence). This CDR3 has 13 amino acids. The CDR3, as DNA: TGTGCCAGCAGCCGACGAAGCAATCAGCCCCAGCATTTT. Translated, it gives CASSRRSNQPQHF.

This chain connects TRBV25-1 to TRBJ1-5; no clear D gene. The CDR3 runs 13 residues. Germline V gives CDR1 MGHDK, CDR2 SYGVNS. The ends were cut back, 5 bases at V and 0 bases at J, with 5 bases in the middle. CDR3 loop: CASSLSSNQPQHF. CDR3 nucleotide sequence: TGTGCCAGCAGTCTTAGTAGCAATCAGCCCCAGCATTTT.

This chain links TRBV4-2 with TRBJ1-2; D is uncertain. CDR1 and CDR2 from the germline V gene are LGHNA and YNFKEQ. The length of the CDR3 is 15 residues. V lost 8 bases and J 0 bases, leaving 16 bases between the germline ends. CDR3: CASQHERGTNYGYTF. The CDR3 DNA sequence: TGTGCCAGCCAGCACGAACGTGGCACTAACTATGGCTACACCTTC.

In this sample, this clone turned up a few times. The chain employs TRBV6-5 and TRBJ2-2, with 7 bases lining up with TRBD1. Unmatched junction bases numbered 2, after V lost 4 bases and J lost 0 bases. Per the germline V gene, CDR1 is MNHEY and CDR2 is SVGAGI. This CDR3 is built from 15 residues. The CDR3 sequence: CASSFGTANTGELFF. CDR3 DNA: TGTGCCAGCAGTTTCGGGACAGCGAACACCGGGGAGCTGTTTTTT.

CDR3 coding DNA: TGTGCCAGCAGTTCGGGGGGTTCATATGGCTACACCTTC. As protein: CASSSGGSYGYTF. The chain carries TRBV11-2 and TRBJ1-2; the D gene is possibly TRBD1 (5 bases). Germline V gene sequence: CDR1 SGHAT, CDR2 FQNNGV. This CDR3 has 13 residues. Trimming took 6 bases from V and 5 from J, leaving 13 bases between them.

V usage is TRBV27 and J usage is TRBJ2-1; possible D gene TRBD2, 5 bases. The V and J ends lost 6 bases and 0 bases respectively, with 12 bases between them. The CDR3 consists of 15 residues. The germline gives CDR1 MNHEY, CDR2 SMNVEV (reference sequence). CDR3 loop: CASSSPGSSYNEQFF. DNA of the CDR3: TGTGCCAGCAGCTCCCCGGGGAGCTCCTACAATGAGCAGTTCTTC.

The V gene is TRBV15, the J gene TRBJ1-4; 7 bases line up with TRBD1. CDR3 length equals 19 residues. The ends lost 5 bases at V and 7 bases at J; junction bases unmatched: 22. Germline values: CDR1 LNHNV, CDR2 YYDKDF (reference sequence). CDR3 sequence reads: CATSASTEALQGWGEKLFF. The DNA of the CDR3 is TGTGCCACCAGCGCCAGTACCGAGGCTTTACAGGGGTGGGGTGAAAAACTGTTTTTT.

The genes are TRBV19 and TRBJ2-7, with D possibly TRBD2 on 6 matching bases. Germline V lookup: CDR1 LNHDA, CDR2 SQIVND (reference sequence). Trimming cost V 6 bases and J 3 bases, with 6 bases left between them. This CDR3 has 11 residues. CDR3 nucleotides: TGTGCCAGTAGCGGGGGCTACGAGCAGTACTTC. Protein: CASSGGYEQYF.

As DNA, the CDR3 is TGTGCCAGCAGCCTACCGACTAGCGGGACGAATGAGCAGTTCTTC. It specifies CASSLPTSGTNEQFF. The chain recombines TRBV7-2 with TRBJ2-1; TRBD2 agrees at 11 bases. V lost 5 bases, J lost 7 bases, and 7 bases stayed unmatched. The CDR3 consists of 15 residues. The germline V gene has CDR1 SGHTA and CDR2 FQGNSA. Using reference TRBV7-2 and TRBJ2-1 for the parts outside the CDR3, the full variable domain is GAGVSQSPSNKVTEKGKDVELRCDPISGHTALYWYRQSLGQGLEFLIYFQGNSAPDKSGLPSDRFSAERTGGSVSTLTIQRTQQEDSAVYLCASSLPTSGTNEQFFGPGTRLTVL.